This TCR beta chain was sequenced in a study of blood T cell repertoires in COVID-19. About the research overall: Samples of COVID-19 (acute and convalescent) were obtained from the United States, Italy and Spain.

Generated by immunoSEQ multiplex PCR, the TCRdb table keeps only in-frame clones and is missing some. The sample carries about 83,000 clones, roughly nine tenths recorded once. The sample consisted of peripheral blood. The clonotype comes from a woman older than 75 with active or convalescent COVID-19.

The CDR3 protein is CASRLRTGGGYGYTF. In DNA form, the CDR3 reads TGTGCCAGCAGACTTCGGACAGGGGGGGGCTATGGCTACACCTTC. This chain links TRBV7-2 with TRBJ1-2, with TRBD1 matching over 10 bases. V lost 6 bases, J lost 4 bases, and 8 bases stayed unmatched. Germline V gene sequence: CDR1 SGHTA, CDR2 FQGNSA. The CDR3 consists of 15 residues.